Each of the 11 T cell receptor beta chains below was sequenced from the same sample in a study of CD8+ T cells in alopecia areata. Treatment given: oral pan-JAK inhibitor, 5-10 mg twice daily. Extracted RNA was reverse transcribed, and the resulting cDNA served as sequencing template. Produced via immunoSEQ multiplex PCR; TCRdb's table is partial and in-frame only. The sample contains some 200,000 clones, roughly three fifths of which appear only once. Sequencing was performed on CD8+ T cells sorted from blood, taken at week 24, from a patient treated with tofacitinib. These receptors all stem from a human donor with alopecia areata.

There are a few counts of this clone. The chain employs TRBV2 and TRBJ2-7; no clear D gene. Germline-derived CDR1 and CDR2 are SNHLY and FYNNEI. The length of the CDR3 is 12 residues. The ends were cut back, 6 bases at V and 12 bases at J, with 18 bases in the middle. The DNA for the CDR3 is TGTGCCAGCAGGATGATGGACCGTCGAAGGTACTTC. It specifies CASRMMDRRRYF.

The chain employs TRBV15 and TRBJ1-5, with D possibly TRBD1 on 5 matching bases. The CDR3 is made up of 15 amino acids. Between the trimmed V and J ends, which lost 7 bases and 2 bases, there was a span of 15 bases. CDR1 and CDR2 (germline): LNHNV, YYDKDF (reference sequence). DNA for the CDR3: TGTGCCACCAACCCCGCGGGGCTGGGCAATCAGCCCCAGCATTTT. It codes for CATNPAGLGNQPQHF.

V gene TRBV2 combines with J gene TRBJ2-7, with D perhaps TRBD1 (6 bases). The CDR3 extends over 13 amino acids. Between the trimmed V and J ends, which lost 4 bases and 0 bases, there was a span of 7 bases. Germline values: CDR1 SNHLY, CDR2 FYNNEI. The CDR3 bases are TGTGCCAGCAGTGGGACAGACTCCTACGAGCAGTACTTC. The encoded protein is CASSGTDSYEQYF.

The chain couples TRBV6-5 to TRBJ2-7; TRBD1 agrees at 9 bases. V shed 0 bases, J shed 6 bases, and the junction held 6 bases outside the gene matches. Per the germline V gene, CDR1 is MNHEY and CDR2 is SVGAGI. The CDR3 is 15 amino acids. CDR3 sequence: CASSYSGTGSGEQYF. The CDR3 nucleotides read TGTGCCAGCAGTTACTCAGGGACAGGGTCGGGCGAGCAGTACTTC.

The chain links TRBV6-5 to TRBJ1-2; D not resolved. The CDR3 is 16 amino acids. Germline V gene data show CDR1 as MNHEY and CDR2 as SVGAGI. Trimming stripped 3 bases from V and 8 bases from J, with 22 bases between. This chain's CDR3 is CASSYSSTGNIRGYTF. CDR3 DNA: TGTGCCAGCAGTTATTCTTCTACCGGGAACATACGGGGCTACACCTTC.

The rearrangement links TRBV5-1 to TRBJ2-1, with 9 bases fitting TRBD1. V was pared by 4 bases and J by 8 bases, with 10 bases of the junction left unmatched. This CDR3 is 15 amino acids long. Per the germline V gene, CDR1 is SGHRS and CDR2 is YFSETQ. The CDR3 DNA reads as TGCGCCAGCAGCCTGGGTCGGACAGGGGTGGATGAGCAGTTCTTC. Amino acids: CASSLGRTGVDEQFF.

Of note for this clone: This same CDR3 is encoded by further DNA sequences in the sample. The V and J genes are TRBV27 and TRBJ2-5; TRBD1 matches 10 bases. After removal of 3 bases from V and 5 bases from J, the junction contained 3 bases not matched to a gene. This CDR3 is built from 14 residues. Germline V CDR1 and CDR2: MNHEY, SMNVEV (reference sequence). CDR3 DNA: TGTGCCAGCAGTTTGGACAGGGGGAGGGAGACCCAGTACTTC. This sequence encodes CASSLDRGRETQYF.

The chain combines TRBV9 with TRBJ1-2; D is ambiguous. V gave up 3 bases and J gave up 6 bases, with 12 bases separating them. The CDR3 length is 13 residues. Per the germline V gene, CDR1 is SGDLS and CDR2 is YYNGEE. DNA for the CDR3: TGTGCCAGCAGCGAGACACCCATGGATGGCTACACCTTC. This encodes CASSETPMDGYTF.

The chain employs TRBV27 and TRBJ1-2; 9 bases are a match to TRBD1. The CDR3 has 16 amino acids. V dropped 8 bases and J dropped 3; count of bases not matched to a gene: 13. Germline loops: CDR1 MNHEY, CDR2 SMNVEV (reference sequence). CDR3 DNA: TGTGCCAGCCATTCTCTCACCGGGACAGGGTACTATGGCTACACCTTC. Amino acids: CASHSLTGTGYYGYTF.

This chain connects TRBV30 to TRBJ2-1; 7 nucleotides match TRBD1. This CDR3 is built from 12 residues. V trimming: 2 bases; J trimming: 8 bases; junction bases outside the gene matches: 3. Germline V gene lookup returns CDR1 GTSNPN and CDR2 SVGIG (reference sequence). The CDR3 loop reads CAWSSTGDEQFF. The CDR3 DNA follows: TGTGCCTGGAGTAGTACAGGGGATGAGCAGTTCTTC.

This chain connects TRBV5-6 to TRBJ2-5; 9 positions match TRBD2. Germline CDR1 SGHDT, CDR2 YYEEEE. The CDR3 spans 15 residues. V was pared by 7 bases and J by 3 bases, with 10 bases of the junction left unmatched. CDR3 protein: CASQRGGGAEETQYF. The CDR3 DNA follows: TGTGCCAGCCAACGCGGCGGGGGGGCGGAAGAGACCCAGTACTTC. The full variable domain, rest sourced from reference TRBV5-6 and TRBJ2-5, is DAGVTQSPTHLIKTRGQQVTLRCSPKSGHDTVSWYQQALGQGPQFIFQYYEEEERQRGNFPDRFSGHQFPNYSSELNVNALLLGDSALYLCASQRGGGAEETQYFGPGTRLLVL.